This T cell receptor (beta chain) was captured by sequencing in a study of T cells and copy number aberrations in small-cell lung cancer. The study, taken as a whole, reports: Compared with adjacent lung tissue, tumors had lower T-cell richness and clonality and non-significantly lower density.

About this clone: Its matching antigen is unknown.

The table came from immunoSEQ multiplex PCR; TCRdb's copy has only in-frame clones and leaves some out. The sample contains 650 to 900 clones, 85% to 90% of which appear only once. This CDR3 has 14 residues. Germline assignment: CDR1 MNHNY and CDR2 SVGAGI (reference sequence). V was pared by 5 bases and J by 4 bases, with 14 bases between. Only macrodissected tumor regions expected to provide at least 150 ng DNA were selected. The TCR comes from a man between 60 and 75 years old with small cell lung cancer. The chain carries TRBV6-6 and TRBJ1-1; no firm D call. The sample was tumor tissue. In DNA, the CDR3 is TGTGCCAGCAGTCCCACACCCCGGGGCACTGAAGCTTTCTTT. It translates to CASSPTPRGTEAFF.